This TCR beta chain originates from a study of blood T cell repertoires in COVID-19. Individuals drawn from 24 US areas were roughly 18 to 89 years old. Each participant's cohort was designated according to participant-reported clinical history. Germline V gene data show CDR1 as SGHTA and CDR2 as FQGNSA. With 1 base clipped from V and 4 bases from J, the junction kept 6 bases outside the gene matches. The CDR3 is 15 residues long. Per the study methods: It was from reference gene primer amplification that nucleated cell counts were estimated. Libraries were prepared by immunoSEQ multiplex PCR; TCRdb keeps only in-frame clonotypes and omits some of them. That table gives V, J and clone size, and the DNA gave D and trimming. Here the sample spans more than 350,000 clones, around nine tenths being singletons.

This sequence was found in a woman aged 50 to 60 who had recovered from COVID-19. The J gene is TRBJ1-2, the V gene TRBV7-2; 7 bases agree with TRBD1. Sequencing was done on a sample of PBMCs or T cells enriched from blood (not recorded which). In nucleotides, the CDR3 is TGTGCCAGCAGCTTAGTAAGGGGGCCCGGCTATGGCTACACCTTC. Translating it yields CASSLVRGPGYGYTF.